The clone carrying this TCR beta chain was recorded many times. Its antigen is undetermined. CDR1 is LGHNA, CDR2 YSLEER, per germline. This CDR3 region has 18 residues. Trimming left V 0 bases short and J 3 bases short, with 15 bases between. This sample is drawn from a study of T-cell memory formation after mild COVID-19. One entry per CDR3 protein results from TCRdb running MiXCR on the 5' RACE reads. The sample has 250,000 to 350,000 distinct CDR3 sequences; 15% to 20% are singletons. Study-level results: Later expanders leaned CD4+, whereas clones that contracted between day 15 and 85 were balanced CD4/CD8.

The sequenced material came from PBMCs or a T cell subset sorted from them (not recorded which). The rearrangement uses TRBV4-3 and TRBJ1-6; a possible D gene is TRBD1 (5 bases). The source is a man aged 18 to 35 who had mild COVID-19 (a few samples of this study predate the infection). Cell type and time point are not known. The CDR3 spells CASSQESTNRGYNSPLHF. In DNA form, the CDR3 reads TGCGCCAGCAGCCAAGAGTCCACAAATAGGGGCTATAATTCACCCCTCCACTTT.